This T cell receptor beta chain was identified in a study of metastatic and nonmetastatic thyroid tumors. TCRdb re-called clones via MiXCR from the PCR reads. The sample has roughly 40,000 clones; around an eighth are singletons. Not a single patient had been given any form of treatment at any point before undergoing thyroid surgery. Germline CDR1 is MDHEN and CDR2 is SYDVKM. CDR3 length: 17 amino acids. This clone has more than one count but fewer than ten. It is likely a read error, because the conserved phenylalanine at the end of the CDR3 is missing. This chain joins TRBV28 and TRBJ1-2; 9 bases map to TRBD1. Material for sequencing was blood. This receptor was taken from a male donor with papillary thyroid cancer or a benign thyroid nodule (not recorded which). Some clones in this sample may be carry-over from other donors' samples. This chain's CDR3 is CARSSPGTGRHNYGYTL. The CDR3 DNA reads TGTGCCAGAAGTTCCCCCGGGACAGGGCGACATAACTATGGCTACACCTTA.